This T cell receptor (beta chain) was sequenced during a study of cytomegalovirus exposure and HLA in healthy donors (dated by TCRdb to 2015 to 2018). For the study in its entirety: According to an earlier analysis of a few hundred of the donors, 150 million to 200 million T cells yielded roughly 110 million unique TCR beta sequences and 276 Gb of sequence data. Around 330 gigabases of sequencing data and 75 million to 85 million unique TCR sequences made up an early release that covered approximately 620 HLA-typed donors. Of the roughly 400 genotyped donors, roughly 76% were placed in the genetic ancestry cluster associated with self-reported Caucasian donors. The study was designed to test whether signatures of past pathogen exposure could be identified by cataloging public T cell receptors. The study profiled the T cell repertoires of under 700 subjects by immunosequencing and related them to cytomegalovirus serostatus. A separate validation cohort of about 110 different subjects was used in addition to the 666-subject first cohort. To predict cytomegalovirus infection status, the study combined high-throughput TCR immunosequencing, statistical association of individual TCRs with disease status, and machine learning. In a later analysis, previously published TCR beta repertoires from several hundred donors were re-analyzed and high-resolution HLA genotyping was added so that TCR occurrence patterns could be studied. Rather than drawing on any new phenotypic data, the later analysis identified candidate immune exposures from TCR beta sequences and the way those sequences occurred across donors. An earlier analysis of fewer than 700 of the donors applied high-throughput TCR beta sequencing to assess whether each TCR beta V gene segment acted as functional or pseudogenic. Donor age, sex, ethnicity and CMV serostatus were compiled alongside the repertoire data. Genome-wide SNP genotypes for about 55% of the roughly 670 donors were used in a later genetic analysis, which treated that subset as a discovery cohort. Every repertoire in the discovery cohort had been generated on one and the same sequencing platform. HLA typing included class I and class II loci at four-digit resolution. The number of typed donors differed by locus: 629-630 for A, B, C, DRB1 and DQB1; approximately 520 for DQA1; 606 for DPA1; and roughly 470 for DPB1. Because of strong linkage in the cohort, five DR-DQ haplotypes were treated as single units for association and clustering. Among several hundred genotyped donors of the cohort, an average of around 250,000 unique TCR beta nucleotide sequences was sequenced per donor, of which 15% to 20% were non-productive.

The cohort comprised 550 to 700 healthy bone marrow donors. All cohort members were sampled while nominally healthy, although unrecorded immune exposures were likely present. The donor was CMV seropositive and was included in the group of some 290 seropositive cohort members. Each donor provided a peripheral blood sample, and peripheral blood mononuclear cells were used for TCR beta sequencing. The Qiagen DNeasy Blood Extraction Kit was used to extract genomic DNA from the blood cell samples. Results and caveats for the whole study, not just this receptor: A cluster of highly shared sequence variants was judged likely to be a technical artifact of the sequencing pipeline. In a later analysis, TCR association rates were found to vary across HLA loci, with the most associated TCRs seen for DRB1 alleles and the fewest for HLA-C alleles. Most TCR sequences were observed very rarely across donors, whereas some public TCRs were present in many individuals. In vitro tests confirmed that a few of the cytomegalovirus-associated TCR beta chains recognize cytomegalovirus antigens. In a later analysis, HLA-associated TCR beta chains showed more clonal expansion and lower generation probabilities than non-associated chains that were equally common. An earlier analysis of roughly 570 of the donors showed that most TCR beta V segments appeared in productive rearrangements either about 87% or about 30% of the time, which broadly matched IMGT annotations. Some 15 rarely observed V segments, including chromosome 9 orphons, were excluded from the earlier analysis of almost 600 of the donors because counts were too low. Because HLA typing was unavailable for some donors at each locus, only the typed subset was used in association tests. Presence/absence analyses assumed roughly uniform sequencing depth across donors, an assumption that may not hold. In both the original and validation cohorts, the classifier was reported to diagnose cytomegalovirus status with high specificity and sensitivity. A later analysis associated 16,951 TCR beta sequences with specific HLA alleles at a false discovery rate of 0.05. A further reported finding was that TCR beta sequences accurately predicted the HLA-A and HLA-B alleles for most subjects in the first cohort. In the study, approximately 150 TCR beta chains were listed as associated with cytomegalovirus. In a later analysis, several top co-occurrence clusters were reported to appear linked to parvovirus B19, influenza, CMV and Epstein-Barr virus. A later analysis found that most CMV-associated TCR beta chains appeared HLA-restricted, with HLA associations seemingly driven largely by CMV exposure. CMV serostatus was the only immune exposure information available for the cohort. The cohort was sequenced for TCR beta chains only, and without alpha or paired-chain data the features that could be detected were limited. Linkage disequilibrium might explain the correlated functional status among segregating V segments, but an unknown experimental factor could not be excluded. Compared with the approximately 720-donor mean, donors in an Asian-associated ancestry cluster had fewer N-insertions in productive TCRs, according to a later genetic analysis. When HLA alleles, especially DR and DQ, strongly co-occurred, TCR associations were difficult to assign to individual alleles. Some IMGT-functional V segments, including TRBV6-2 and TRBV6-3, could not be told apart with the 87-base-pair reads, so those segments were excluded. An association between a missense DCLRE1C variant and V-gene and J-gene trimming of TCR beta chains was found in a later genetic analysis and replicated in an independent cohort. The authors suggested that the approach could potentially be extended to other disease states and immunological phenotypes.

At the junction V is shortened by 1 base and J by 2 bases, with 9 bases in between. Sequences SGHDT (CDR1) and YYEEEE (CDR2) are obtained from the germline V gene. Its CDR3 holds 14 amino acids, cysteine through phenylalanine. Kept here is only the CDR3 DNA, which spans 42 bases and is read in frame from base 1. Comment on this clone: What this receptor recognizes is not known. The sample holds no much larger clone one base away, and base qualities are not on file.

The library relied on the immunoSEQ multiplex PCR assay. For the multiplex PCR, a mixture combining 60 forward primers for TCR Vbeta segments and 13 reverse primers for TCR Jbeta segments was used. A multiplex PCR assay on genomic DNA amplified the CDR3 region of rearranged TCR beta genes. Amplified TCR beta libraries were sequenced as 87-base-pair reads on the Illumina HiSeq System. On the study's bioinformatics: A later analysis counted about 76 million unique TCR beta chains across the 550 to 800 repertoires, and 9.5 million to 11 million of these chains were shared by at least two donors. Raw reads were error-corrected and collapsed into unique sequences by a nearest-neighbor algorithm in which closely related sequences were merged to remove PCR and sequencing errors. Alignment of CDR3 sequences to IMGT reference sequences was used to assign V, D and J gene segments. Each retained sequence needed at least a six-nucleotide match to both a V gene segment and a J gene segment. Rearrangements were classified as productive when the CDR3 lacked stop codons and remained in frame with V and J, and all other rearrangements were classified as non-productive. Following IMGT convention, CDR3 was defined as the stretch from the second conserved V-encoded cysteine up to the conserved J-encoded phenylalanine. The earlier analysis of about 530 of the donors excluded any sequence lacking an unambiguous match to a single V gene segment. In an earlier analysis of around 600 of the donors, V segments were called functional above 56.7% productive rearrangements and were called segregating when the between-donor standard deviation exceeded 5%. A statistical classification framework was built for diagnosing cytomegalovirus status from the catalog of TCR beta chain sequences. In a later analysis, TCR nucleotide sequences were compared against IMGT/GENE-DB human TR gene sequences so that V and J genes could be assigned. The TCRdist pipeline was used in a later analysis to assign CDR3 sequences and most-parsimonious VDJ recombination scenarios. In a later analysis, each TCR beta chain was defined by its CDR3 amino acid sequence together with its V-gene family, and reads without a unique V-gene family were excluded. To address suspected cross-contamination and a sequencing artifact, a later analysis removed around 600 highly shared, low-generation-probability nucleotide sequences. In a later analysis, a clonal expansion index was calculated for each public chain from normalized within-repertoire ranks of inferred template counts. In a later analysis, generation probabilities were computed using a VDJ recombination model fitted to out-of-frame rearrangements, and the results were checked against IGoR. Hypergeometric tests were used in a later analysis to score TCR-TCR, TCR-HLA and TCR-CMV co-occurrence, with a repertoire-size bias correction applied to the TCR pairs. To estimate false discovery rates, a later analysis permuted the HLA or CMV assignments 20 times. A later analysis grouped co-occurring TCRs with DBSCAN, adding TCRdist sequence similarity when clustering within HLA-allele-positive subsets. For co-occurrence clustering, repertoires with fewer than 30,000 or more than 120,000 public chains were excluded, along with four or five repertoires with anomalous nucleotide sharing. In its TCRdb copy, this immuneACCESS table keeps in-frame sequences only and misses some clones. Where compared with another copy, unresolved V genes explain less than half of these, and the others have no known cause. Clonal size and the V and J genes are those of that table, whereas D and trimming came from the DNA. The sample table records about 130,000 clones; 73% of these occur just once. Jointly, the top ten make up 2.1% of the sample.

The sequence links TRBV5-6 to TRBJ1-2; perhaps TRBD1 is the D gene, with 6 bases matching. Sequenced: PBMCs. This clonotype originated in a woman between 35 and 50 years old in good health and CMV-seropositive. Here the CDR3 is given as CASSLKGGNYGYTF. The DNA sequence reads TGTGCCAGCAGCTTGAAGGGGGGGAACTATGGCTACACCTTC.